Below are 20 T cell receptor beta chains sequenced from a single sample in a study of OX40 agonist ivuxolimab in advanced cancers. The method was immunoSEQ multiplex PCR; TCRdb's version includes in-frame clones alone and lacks a portion of them. In the table there are approximately 90,000 clones, around nine tenths of which are singletons. The sample was CD4+ or CD8+ T cells sorted from blood, taken in a trial of the OX40 agonist ivuxolimab. The receptors shown here come from an adult with an advanced solid tumor such as melanoma, head and neck, liver or kidney cancer.

V is TRBV7-2 and J is TRBJ2-5; weak D call: TRBD2 (7 bases). CDR1 is SGHTA and CDR2 is FQGNSA in the germline V gene. Between the trimmed V and J ends, which lost 5 bases and 4 bases, there was a span of 17 bases. This CDR3 contains 15 residues. The CDR3 coding sequence is TGTGCCAGCAGCCAAGGGGGGGGATCGGGAGAGACCCAGTACTTC. It specifies CASSQGGGSGETQYF.

This chain links TRBV12-5 with TRBJ2-7; TRBD1 aligns across 7 bases. The V gene's germline CDR1 is LGHNT and CDR2 FRNRAP. Germline trimming cut 3 bases from V and 6 bases from J; bases unmatched to any gene: 5. This CDR3 is 13 amino acids long. The CDR3 protein is CASGFGDRAEQYF. CDR3 in DNA: TGTGCTAGTGGTTTTGGCGACAGGGCCGAGCAGTACTTC.

The chain is built from TRBV5-1 and TRBJ2-4, with TRBD2 as a possible D gene (6 bases). Trimming removed 0 bases at V and 11 bases at J, with 9 bases between. Germline V gene sequence: CDR1 SGHRS, CDR2 YFSETQ. This CDR3 has 12 amino acids. The CDR3 nucleotides read TGCGCCAGCAGCTTGGGCGGGACTTTTCAGTACTTC. As protein: CASSLGGTFQYF.

The chain is built from TRBV30 and TRBJ2-6; no clear D. The V gene lost 0 bases and the J gene lost 0 bases, with 6 bases spanning the gap. This CDR3 comprises 15 residues. The germline V gene has CDR1 GTSNPN and CDR2 SVGIG (reference sequence). The CDR3 loop is CAWSVGRSGANVLTF. The CDR3 coding sequence is TGTGCCTGGAGTGTAGGGCGCTCTGGGGCCAACGTCCTGACTTTC.

The chain carries TRBV19 and TRBJ1-2, with D maybe TRBD1 (5 bases). The V gene lost 5 bases and the J gene lost 4 bases, with 14 bases spanning the gap. The CDR3 is 14 residues long. Germline lookup yields CDR1 LNHDA and CDR2 SQIVND (reference sequence). The CDR3 region has the DNA TGTGCCAGTAGTCCAACCGGGGCCATCTATGGCTACACCTTC. Protein product: CASSPTGAIYGYTF.

V and J are TRBV27 and TRBJ1-3; TRBD1 agrees at 11 bases. The ends lost 5 bases at V and 4 bases at J; junction bases unmatched: 7. Germline V gives CDR1 MNHEY, CDR2 SMNVEV (reference sequence). There are 16 residues in the CDR3. CDR3 loop: CASSGGTGGKGNTIYF. The CDR3 DNA reads as TGTGCCAGCAGTGGTGGGACAGGGGGGAAGGGAAACACCATATATTTT.

This chain connects TRBV6-5 to TRBJ2-1; 9 bases align to TRBD2. Germline V gives CDR1 MNHEY, CDR2 SVGAGI. V dropped 4 bases and J dropped 15; count of bases not matched to a gene: 13. The CDR3 totals 14 residues. CDR3 sequence (DNA): TGTGCCAGCAGTTGGGGCGGGGGGGAAACACAACGGTTCTTC. Protein: CASSWGGGETQRFF.

The V call is TRBV11-3, the J call TRBJ2-2; no clear D gene. This CDR3 comprises 14 residues. V was trimmed by 2 bases and J by 3 bases, leaving 7 bases between them. Germline assignment: CDR1 SGHNT and CDR2 YENEEA. CDR3 protein: CASSLTQDTGELFF. The CDR3 region has the DNA TGTGCCAGCAGCTTAACCCAGGACACCGGGGAGCTGTTTTTT.

The J gene is TRBJ2-6, the V gene TRBV19, with a weak D call TRBD1 (6 bases). This CDR3 contains 17 residues. Germline CDR1 is LNHDA and CDR2 is SQIVND (reference sequence). Trimming cost V 10 bases and J 0 bases, with 19 bases left between them. CDR3 sequence reads: CATTSRTDNSGANVLTF. DNA of the CDR3: TGTGCCACCACTTCCAGGACAGACAACTCTGGGGCCAACGTCCTGACTTTC.

The chain combines TRBV9 with TRBJ2-2; D could derive from TRBD1 or TRBD2 (5 bases each). Trimming took 2 bases from V and 5 from J, leaving 10 bases between them. The germline V gene encodes CDR1 SGDLS and CDR2 YYNGEE. This CDR3 region has 14 residues. In nucleotides, the CDR3 is TGTGCCAGCAGCGTCTTGGGGGTAACCGGGGAGCTGTTTTTT. It codes for CASSVLGVTGELFF. Full variable domain (outside the CDR3, taken from reference TRBV9 and TRBJ2-2): DSGVTQTPKHLITATGQRVTLRCSPRSGDLSVYWYQQSLDQGLQFLIQYYNGEERAKGNILERFSAQQFPDLHSELNLSSLELGDSALYFCASSVLGVTGELFFGEGSRLTVL.

V and J are TRBV27 and TRBJ1-5; D remains unclear. The germline gives CDR1 MNHEY, CDR2 SMNVEV (reference sequence). Trimming removed 6 bases at V and 0 bases at J, with 12 bases between. This CDR3 is built from 15 residues. The DNA for the CDR3 is TGTGCCAGCAGCCTCTCGGAGGCTAGCAATCAGCCCCAGCATTTT. This codes for CASSLSEASNQPQHF.

The chain is built from TRBV7-2 and TRBJ2-7; D assignment may be TRBD1 or TRBD2 (6 bases each). V dropped 1 base and J dropped 4 bases, with 14 bases sitting between them. This CDR3 is 15 amino acids long. Germline lookup yields CDR1 SGHTA and CDR2 FQGNSA. CDR3 loop: CASSLVLGGPYEQYF. The DNA for the CDR3 is TGTGCCAGCAGCTTAGTTCTGGGGGGCCCGTACGAGCAGTACTTC.

J is TRBJ2-2 and V is TRBV6-5, with 11 bases aligning to TRBD1. The germline CDR1 and CDR2 sequences are MNHEY and SVGAGI. Losses at the gene ends were 6 bases for V and 5 bases for J; bases not matched to a gene: 5. The CDR3 length is 15 residues. The CDR3 DNA is TGTGCCAGCAGCCCGGACAGGGGGCGAACCGGGGAGCTGTTTTTT. Translation: CASSPDRGRTGELFF.

The chain is built from TRBV5-4 and TRBJ2-2; the D gene is possibly TRBD1 (6 bases). V lost 0 bases, J lost 1 base, and 10 bases lay in between. The CDR3 totals 16 residues. Germline CDR1 is SGHNT and CDR2 is YYREEE (reference sequence). DNA of the CDR3: TGTGCCAGCAGCTTGGGGGGCAGGGGGAACACCGGGGAGCTGTTTTTT. Encoded protein: CASSLGGRGNTGELFF. Looking up the rest from reference TRBV5-4 and TRBJ2-2 gives the full variable domain: ETGVTQSPTHLIKTRGQQVTLRCSSQSGHNTVSWYQQALGQGPQFIFQYYREEENGRGNFPPRFSGLQFPNYSSELNVNALELDDSALYLCASSLGGRGNTGELFFGEGSRLTVL.

The chain employs TRBV18 and TRBJ2-5, with TRBD2 matching over 14 bases. Germline V CDR1 and CDR2: KGHSH, LQKENI. The V segment lost 4 bases and the J segment 3 bases; nucleotides outside the gene matches: 4. The CDR3 sequence is 16 residues long. For the CDR3, the DNA is TGTGCCAGCTCACTCAGGACTAGCGGGGGGAAAGAGACCCAGTACTTC. Its protein product is CASSLRTSGGKETQYF.

The chain carries TRBV5-1 and TRBJ1-1; 8 nucleotides agree with TRBD1. CDR3 length equals 17 residues. Germline-derived CDR1 and CDR2 are SGHRS and YFSETQ. After removal of 0 bases from V and 0 bases from J, the junction contained 7 bases not matched to a gene. CDR3 coding DNA: TGCGCCAGCAGCTTGGGACAGGGGATGGGAATGAACACTGAAGCTTTCTTT. It is translated as CASSLGQGMGMNTEAFF. The full variable domain, with the rest looked up from reference TRBV5-1 and TRBJ1-1, is KAGVTQTPRYLIKTRGQQVTLSCSPISGHRSVSWYQQTPGQGLQFLFEYFSETQRNKGNFPGRFSGRQFSNSRSEMNVSTLELGDSALYLCASSLGQGMGMNTEAFFGQGTRLTVV.

The genes are TRBV19 and TRBJ2-5; D is possibly TRBD1 or TRBD2 (5 bases each). The CDR3 consists of 13 residues. Germline V gene sequence: CDR1 LNHDA, CDR2 SQIVND (reference sequence). The V and J ends lost 5 bases and 7 bases respectively, with 14 bases between them. The CDR3 nucleotides are TGTGCCAGTAGTCTACCCGGGGCCGGGACCCAGTACTTC. Translated, it gives CASSLPGAGTQYF.

The V gene is TRBV6-5, the J gene TRBJ1-6; D remains ambiguous. CDR3 size: 15 residues. Germline CDR1 is MNHEY and CDR2 is SVGAGI. V lost 3 bases and J lost 6, with 12 bases in between. The CDR3 nucleotides are TGTGCCAGCAGTTATCGACCCGAATCTAATTCACCCCTCCACTTT. It specifies CASSYRPESNSPLHF.

The V call is TRBV5-1, the J call TRBJ1-2; D uncertain. CDR3 length equals 13 residues. Deletions cut 4 bases from V and 6 bases from J, with 13 bases between. In germline, CDR1 is SGHRS, CDR2 YFSETQ. CDR3 sequence: CASSEPATHGYTF. The DNA for the CDR3 is TGCGCCAGCAGCGAACCGGCCACTCATGGCTACACCTTC.

The V gene is TRBV19, the J gene TRBJ2-5; maybe TRBD2 (5 bases). Germline lookup yields CDR1 LNHDA and CDR2 SQIVND (reference sequence). The CDR3 is made up of 16 amino acids. Trimming pared 6 bases from V and 2 bases from J, leaving 19 bases between. In nucleotides, the CDR3 is TGTGCCAGTAGGCCCGAGCATACTAGGAATCAAGAGACCCAGTACTTC. As protein: CASRPEHTRNQETQYF.